This T cell receptor beta chain emerged from a study of cytomegalovirus exposure and HLA in healthy donors. Whole-study findings and limits: A later analysis reported that several of the most significant clusters appeared to be linked to common viral pathogens, among them Epstein-Barr virus.

Germline CDR1 KGHSH, CDR2 LQKENI. The CDR3 totals 16 residues. V dropped 3 bases and J dropped 4; count of bases not matched to a gene: 8. PCR amplification relied on 60 Vbeta primers (plus 13 Jbeta primers). The method was immunoSEQ multiplex PCR; TCRdb's version includes in-frame clones alone and lacks a portion of them. The sample lists over 100,000 clones, approximately 79% seen once, with approximately 1% in the top ten. In regard to this clone: Its antigen remains unidentified. At the DNA level, this CDR3 is encoded by other sequences in the same sample as well.

The TCR originated in a male donor in good health and CMV-seronegative. The sequenced sample consisted of PBMCs. The chain carries TRBV18 and TRBJ2-1, with 8 bases lining up with TRBD2. The chain's CDR3 is CASSPPSGGAYNEQFF. DNA for the CDR3: TGTGCCAGCTCACCCCCTTCGGGGGGGGCTTACAATGAGCAGTTCTTC.